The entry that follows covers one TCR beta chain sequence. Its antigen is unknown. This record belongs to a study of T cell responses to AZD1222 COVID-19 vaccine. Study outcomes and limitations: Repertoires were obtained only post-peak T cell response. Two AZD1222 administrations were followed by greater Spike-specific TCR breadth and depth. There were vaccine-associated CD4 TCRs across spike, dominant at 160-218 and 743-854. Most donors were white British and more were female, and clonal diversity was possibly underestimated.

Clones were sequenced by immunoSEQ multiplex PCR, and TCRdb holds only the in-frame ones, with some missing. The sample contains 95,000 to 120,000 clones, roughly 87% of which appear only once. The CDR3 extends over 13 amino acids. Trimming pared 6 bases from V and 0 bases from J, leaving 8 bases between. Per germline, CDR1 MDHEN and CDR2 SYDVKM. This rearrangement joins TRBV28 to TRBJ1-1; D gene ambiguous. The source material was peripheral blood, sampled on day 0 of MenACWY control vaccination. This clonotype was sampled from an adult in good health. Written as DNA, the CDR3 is TGTGCCAGCAGGACGGCCTTGAACACTGAAGCTTTCTTT. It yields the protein CASRTALNTEAFF.